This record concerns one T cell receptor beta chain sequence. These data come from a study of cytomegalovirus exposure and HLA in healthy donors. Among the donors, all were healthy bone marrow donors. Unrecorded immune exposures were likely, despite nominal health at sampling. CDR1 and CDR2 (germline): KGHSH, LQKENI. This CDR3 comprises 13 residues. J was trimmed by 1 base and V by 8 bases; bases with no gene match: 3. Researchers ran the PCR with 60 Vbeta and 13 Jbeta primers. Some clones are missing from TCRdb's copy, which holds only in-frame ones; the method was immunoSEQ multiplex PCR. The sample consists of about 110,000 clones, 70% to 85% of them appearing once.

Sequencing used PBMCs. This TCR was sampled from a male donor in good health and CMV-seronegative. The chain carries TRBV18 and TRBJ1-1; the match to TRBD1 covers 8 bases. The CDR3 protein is CASGQGANTEAFF. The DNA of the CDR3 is TGTGCCAGCGGACAGGGAGCGAACACTGAAGCTTTCTTT.